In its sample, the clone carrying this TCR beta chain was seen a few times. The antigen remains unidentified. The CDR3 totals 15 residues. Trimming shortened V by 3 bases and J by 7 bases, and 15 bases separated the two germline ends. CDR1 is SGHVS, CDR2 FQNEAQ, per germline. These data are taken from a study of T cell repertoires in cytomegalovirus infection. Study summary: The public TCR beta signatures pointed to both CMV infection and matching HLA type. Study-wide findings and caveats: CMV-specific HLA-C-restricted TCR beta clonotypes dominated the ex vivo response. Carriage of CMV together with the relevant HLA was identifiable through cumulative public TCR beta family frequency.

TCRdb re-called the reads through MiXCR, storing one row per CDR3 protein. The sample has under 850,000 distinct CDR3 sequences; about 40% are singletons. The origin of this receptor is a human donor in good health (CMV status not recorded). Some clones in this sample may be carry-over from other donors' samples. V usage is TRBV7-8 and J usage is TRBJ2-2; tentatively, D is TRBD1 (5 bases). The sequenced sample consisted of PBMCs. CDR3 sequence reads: CASSLRRVDDGELFF. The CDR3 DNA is TGTGCCAGCAGCTTGCGCAGGGTTGATGACGGGGAGCTGTTTTTT.